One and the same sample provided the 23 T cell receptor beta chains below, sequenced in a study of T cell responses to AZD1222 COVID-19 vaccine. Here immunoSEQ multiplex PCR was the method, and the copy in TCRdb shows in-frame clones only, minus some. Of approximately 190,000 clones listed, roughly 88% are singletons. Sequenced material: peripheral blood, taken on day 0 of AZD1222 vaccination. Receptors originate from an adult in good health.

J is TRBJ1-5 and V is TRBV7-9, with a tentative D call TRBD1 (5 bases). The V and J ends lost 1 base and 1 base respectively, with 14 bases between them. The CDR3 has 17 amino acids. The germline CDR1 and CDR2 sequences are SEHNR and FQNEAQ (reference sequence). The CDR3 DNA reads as TGTGCCAGCAGCTTAGGGGGCGGGGCGAGAAGCAATCAGCCCCAGCATTTT. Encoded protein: CASSLGGGARSNQPQHF.

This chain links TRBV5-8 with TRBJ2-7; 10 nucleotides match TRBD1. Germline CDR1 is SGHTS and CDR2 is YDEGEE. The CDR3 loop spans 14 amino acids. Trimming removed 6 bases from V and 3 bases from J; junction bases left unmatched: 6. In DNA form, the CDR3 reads TGTGCCAGCAACCTGGGGACAGGGGTCTACGAGCAGTACTTC. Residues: CASNLGTGVYEQYF.

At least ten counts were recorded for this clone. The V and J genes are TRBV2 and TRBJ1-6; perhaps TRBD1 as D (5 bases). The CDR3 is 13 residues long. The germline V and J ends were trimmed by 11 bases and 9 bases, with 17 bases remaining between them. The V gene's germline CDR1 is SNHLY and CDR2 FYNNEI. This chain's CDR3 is CAQAGRVASPLHF. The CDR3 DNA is TGTGCCCAGGCGGGCAGGGTGGCTTCACCCCTCCACTTT.

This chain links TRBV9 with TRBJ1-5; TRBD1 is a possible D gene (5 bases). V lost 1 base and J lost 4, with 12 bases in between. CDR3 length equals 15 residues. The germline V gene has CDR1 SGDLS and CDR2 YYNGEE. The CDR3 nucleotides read TGTGCCAGCAGCGTAAACCCCGGGGCGAATCAGCCCCAGCATTTT. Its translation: CASSVNPGANQPQHF.

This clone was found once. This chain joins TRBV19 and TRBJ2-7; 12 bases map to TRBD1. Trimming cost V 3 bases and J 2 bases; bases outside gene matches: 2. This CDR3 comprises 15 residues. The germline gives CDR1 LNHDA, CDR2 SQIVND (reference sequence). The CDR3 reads CASSMGTGGTYEQYF. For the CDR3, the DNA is TGTGCCAGTAGTATGGGGACAGGGGGCACCTACGAGCAGTACTTC.

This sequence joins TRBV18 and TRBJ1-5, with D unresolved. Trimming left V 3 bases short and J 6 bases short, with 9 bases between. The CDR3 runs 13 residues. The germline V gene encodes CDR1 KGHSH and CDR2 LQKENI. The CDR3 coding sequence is TGTGCCAGCTCACCCAAGGGTGGTCAGCCCCAGCATTTT. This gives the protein CASSPKGGQPQHF.

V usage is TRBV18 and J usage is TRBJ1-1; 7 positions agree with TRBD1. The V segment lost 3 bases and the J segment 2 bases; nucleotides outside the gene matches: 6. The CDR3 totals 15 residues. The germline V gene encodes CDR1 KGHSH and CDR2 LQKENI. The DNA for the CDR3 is TGTGCCAGCTCACCGAGGGGGCTCAGCAACACTGAAGCTTTCTTT. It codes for CASSPRGLSNTEAFF.

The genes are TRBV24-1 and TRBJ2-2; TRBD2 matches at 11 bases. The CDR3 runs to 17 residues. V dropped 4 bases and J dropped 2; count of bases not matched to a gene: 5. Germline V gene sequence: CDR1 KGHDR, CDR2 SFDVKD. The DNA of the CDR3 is TGTGCCACCAGTGACACTGGGACTAGCGGAAACACCGGGGAGCTGTTTTTT. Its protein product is CATSDTGTSGNTGELFF.

The CDR3 loop reads CATSRDSVLNEQYF. CDR3 sequence (DNA): TGTGCCACCAGCAGAGATAGCGTTTTAAACGAGCAGTACTTC. J is TRBJ2-7 and V is TRBV15, with a possible D match to TRBD2 (5 bases). Trimming shortened V by 0 bases and J by 5 bases, and 11 bases separated the two germline ends. The CDR3 totals 14 residues. Germline CDR1 reads LNHNV; CDR2 reads YYDKDF (reference sequence).

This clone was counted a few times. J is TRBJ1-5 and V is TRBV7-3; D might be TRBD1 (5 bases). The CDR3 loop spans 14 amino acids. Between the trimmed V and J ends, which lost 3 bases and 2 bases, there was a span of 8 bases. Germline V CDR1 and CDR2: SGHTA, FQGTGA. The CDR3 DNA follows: TGTGCCAGCAGCTTGAGAGGGGGCAATCAGCCCCAGCATTTT. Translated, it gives CASSLRGGNQPQHF.

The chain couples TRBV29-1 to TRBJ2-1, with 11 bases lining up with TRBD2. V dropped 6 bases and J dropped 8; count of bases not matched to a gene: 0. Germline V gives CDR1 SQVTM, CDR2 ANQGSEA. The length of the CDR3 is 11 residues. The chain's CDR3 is CSVLAGDEQFF. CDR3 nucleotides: TGCAGCGTACTAGCGGGGGATGAGCAGTTCTTC.

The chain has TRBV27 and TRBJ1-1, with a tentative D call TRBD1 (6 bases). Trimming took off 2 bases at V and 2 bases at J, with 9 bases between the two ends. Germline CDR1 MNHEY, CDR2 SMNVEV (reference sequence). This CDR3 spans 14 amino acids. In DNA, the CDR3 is TGTGCCAGCAGTTTAAGACAGGCAAACACTGAAGCTTTCTTT. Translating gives CASSLRQANTEAFF.

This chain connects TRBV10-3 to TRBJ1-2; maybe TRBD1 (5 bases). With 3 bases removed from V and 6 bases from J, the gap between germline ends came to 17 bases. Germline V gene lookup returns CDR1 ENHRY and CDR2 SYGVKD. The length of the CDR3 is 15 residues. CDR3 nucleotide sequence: TGTGCCATCAGTGACCTTGGGCAGGGCCCCGATGGCTACACCTTC. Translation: CAISDLGQGPDGYTF.

Here the CDR3 DNA reads TGTGCCAGCAGCTTCGGGACAGGAGAGACCCAGTACTTC. It translates to CASSFGTGETQYF. V is TRBV9 and J is TRBJ2-5; the match to TRBD1 covers 8 bases. Germline CDR1 and CDR2: SGDLS and YYNGEE. J gave up 4 bases and V 4 bases, and 3 bases lay outside the gene matches. This CDR3 is 13 amino acids long.

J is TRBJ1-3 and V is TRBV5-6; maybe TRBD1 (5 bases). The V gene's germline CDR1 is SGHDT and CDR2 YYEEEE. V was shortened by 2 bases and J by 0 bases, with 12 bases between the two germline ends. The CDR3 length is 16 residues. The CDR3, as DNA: TGTGCCAGCAGCTTTCCCGACAGCCGCTCTGGAAACACCATATATTTT. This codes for CASSFPDSRSGNTIYF.

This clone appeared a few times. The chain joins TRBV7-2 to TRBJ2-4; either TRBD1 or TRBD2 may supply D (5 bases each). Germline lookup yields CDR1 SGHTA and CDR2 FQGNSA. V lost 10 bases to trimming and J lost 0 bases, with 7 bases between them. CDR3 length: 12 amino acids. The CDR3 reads CATGTAKNIQYF. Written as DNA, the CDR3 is TGTGCCACCGGGACAGCCAAAAACATTCAGTACTTC.

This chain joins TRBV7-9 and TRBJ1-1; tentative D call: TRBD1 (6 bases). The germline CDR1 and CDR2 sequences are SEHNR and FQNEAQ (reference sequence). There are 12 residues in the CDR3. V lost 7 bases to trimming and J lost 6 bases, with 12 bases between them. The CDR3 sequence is CASTRQDAEAFF. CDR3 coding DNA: TGTGCCAGCACCCGACAGGACGCTGAAGCTTTCTTT.

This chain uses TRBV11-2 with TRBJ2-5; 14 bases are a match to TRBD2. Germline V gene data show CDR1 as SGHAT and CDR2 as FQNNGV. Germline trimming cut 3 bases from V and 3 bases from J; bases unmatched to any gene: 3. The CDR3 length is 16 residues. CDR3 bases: TGTGCCAGCAGCTTCCGGACTAGCGGGAGGAAAGAGACCCAGTACTTC. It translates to CASSFRTSGRKETQYF.

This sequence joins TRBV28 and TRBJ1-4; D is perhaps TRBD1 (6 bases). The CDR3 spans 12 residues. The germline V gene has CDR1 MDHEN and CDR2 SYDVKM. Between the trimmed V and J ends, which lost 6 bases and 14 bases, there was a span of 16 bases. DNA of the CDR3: TGTGCCAGCAGGGTGGCAGGGGATTCTCTGTTTTTT. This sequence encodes CASRVAGDSLFF.

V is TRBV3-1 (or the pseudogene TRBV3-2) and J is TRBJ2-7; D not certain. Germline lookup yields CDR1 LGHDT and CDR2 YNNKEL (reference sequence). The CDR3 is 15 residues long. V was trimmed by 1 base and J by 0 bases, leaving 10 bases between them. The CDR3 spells CASSQGQSSSYEQYF. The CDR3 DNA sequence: TGTGCCAGCAGCCAAGGGCAGTCGAGCTCCTACGAGCAGTACTTC.

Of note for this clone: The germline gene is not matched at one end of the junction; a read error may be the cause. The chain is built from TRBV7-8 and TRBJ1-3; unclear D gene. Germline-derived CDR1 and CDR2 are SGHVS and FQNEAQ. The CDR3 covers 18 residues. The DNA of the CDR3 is TGTGCCAGCAGCTTATATGGTTACAGCGCATCGATTGGAGACACCATATATTTT. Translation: CASSLYGYSASIGDTIYF. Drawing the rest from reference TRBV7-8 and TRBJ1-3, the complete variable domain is GAGVSQSPRYKVAKRGQDVALRCDPISGHVSLFWYQQALGQGPEFLTYFQNEAQLDKSGLPSDRFFAERPEGSVSTLKIQRTQQEDSAVYLCASSLYGYSASIGDTIYFGEGSWLTVV.

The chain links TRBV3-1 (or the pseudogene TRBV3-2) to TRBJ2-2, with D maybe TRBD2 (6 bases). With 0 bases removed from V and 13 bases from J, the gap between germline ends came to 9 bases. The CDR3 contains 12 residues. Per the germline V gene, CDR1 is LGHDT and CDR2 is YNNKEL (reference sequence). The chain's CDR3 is CASSQEGGALFF. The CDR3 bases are TGTGCCAGCAGCCAAGAGGGGGGTGCGCTGTTTTTT.

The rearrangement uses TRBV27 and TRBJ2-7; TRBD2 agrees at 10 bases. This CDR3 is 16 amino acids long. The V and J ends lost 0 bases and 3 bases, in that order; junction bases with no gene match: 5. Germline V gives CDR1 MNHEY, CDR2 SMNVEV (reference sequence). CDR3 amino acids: CASSLSRLAGHYEQYF. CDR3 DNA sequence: TGTGCCAGCAGTTTATCGCGACTAGCGGGCCACTACGAGCAGTACTTC.